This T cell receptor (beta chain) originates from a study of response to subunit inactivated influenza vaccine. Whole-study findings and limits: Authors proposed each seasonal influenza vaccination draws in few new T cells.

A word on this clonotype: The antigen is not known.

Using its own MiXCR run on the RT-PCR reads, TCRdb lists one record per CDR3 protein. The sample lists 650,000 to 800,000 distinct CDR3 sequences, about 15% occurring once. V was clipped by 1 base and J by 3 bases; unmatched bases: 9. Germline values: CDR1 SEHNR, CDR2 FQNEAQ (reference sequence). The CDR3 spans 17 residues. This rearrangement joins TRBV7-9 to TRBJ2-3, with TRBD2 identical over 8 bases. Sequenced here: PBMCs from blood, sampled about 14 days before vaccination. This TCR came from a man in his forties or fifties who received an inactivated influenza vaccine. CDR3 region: CASSLGISGELTDTQYF. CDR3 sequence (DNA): TGTGCCAGCAGCTTAGGGATTAGCGGGGAGCTAACAGATACGCAGTATTTT.